The source of this T cell receptor (beta chain) is a study of blood T cell repertoires in COVID-19. For the study at large: COVID-19 samples collected from the United States, Italy and Spain covered acute and convalescent phases. PBMCs, B-cell-depleted T cells, or T cells provided the cDNA or gDNA that made up the material.

As originally analysed: Using reference gene primer amplification, nucleated cell counts were estimated. The protocol was immunoSEQ multiplex PCR, while the TCRdb copy is restricted to in-frame clones and leaves out a portion. V, J and clone size are those of that table, while D and trimming were read from the DNA. Here the sample spans around 380,000 clones, 70% to 85% being singletons. Germline CDR1 reads KGHSH; CDR2 reads LQKENI. V lost 4 bases and J 8 bases, leaving 17 bases between the germline ends. This CDR3 region has 14 residues. This receptor was identified in a human donor with acute or convalescent COVID-19. The donor label of this sample is uncertain. The V and J genes are TRBV18 and TRBJ1-1; D gene unclear. The sample was peripheral blood. Written as DNA, the CDR3 is TGTGCCAGCTCACTGCCCCTTGCGGGTACGGAAGCTTTCTTT. Amino acids: CASSLPLAGTEAFF.